This is a list of T cell receptor beta chains from one sample in a study of blood T cell repertoires in COVID-19. Sequenced by immunoSEQ multiplex PCR; TCRdb stores in-frame clones only, minus some. The profile shows around 66,000 clones, around 87% of them singletons. The sample consisted of peripheral blood. The source of these receptors is a man in his sixties with acute or convalescent COVID-19. Both conserved end residues are part of each CDR3. D genes are given only for firm matches. Clone size is not always given. Where it is, it says once, few, many or a class for expanded clones.

many	.	16	TRBV18	TRBJ2-2	TGTGCCAGCTCACCACCGGGTAGGGGCGGCACCGGGGAGCTGTTTTTT	CASSPPGRGGTGELFF
.	TRBD1	15	TRBV3-1/TRBV3-2	TRBJ2-7	TGTGCCAGCAGCCAAGCTACAGGGGGGTCCTACGAGCAGTACTTC	CASSQATGGSYEQYF
.	TRBD1	16	TRBV15	TRBJ1-1	TGTGCCACCAGCAGACAAGGACAGGGGTTGAACACTGAAGCTTTCTTT	CATSRQGQGLNTEAFF
once	.	14	TRBV19	TRBJ1-5	TGTGCCAGTAGTCCACAGGGTCGCAATCAGCCCCAGCATTTT	CASSPQGRNQPQHF
.	.	15	TRBV15	TRBJ1-4	TGTGCCACCAGCAGAGGCCTATCCTCTAATGAAAAACTGTTTTTT	CATSRGLSSNEKLFF
.	.	13	TRBV12-3/TRBV12-4	TRBJ2-5	TGTGCCAGCAGTTTCGGGGGCCAAGAGACCCAGTACTTC	CASSFGGQETQYF
.	TRBD1	14	TRBV7-7	TRBJ2-2	TGTGCCAGCAGCACGGACAGGGCATCCGGGGAGCTGTTTTTT	CASSTDRASGELFF
.	TRBD2	15	TRBV6-9	TRBJ2-7	TGTGCCAGCACTAGAGAGCGGGGGCACGTTTGGAAGCAGTACTTC	CASTRERGHVWKQYF
.	.	17	TRBV6-6	TRBJ2-1	TGTGCCAGCAGTCCCACCCTTGTGGGGGGGCCCCACAATGAGCAGTTCTTC	CASSPTLVGGPHNEQFF
once	.	12	TRBV2	TRBJ1-1	TGTGCCAGCAGAGGGGGTGGGACTGAAGCTTTCTTT	CASRGGGTEAFF
.	.	15	TRBV7-2	TRBJ2-7	TGTGCCAGCAGCTTAGGGACTTTTCAAGGCTACGAGCAGTACTTC	CASSLGTFQGYEQYF
few	TRBD1	14	TRBV3-1/TRBV3-2	TRBJ1-6	TGTGCCAGCAGTGGGACAGGGGGCATTTCACCCCTCCACTTT	CASSGTGGISPLHF
few	TRBD1	14	TRBV6-2/TRBV6-3	TRBJ2-3	TGTGCCAGCAGTTACGGGACAGCACGATATACGCAGTATTTT	CASSYGTARYTQYF
.	.	13	TRBV10-2	TRBJ1-1	TGCGCCAGCAGTGGGGCCATGAACACTGAAGCTTTCTTT	CASSGAMNTEAFF
.	.	17	TRBV5-6	TRBJ1-2	TGTGCCAGCAGCTTGGGTCTCACCGGCCAGGGGTCGAATGGCTACACCTTC	CASSLGLTGQGSNGYTF
once	.	16	TRBV24-1	TRBJ2-3	TGTGCCACCAGTGATCCCGACAGTGTTTGGGCAGATACGCAGTATTTT	CATSDPDSVWADTQYF
.	TRBD1	15	TRBV19	TRBJ1-2	TGTGCCAGTAGCCAAGACAGGGGGCTGGTGTATGGCTACACCTTC	CASSQDRGLVYGYTF
few	.	15	TRBV7-2	TRBJ1-2	TGTGCCAGCAGCGACGCGGGCACAGCGACCTATGGCTACACCTTC	CASSDAGTATYGYTF
.	.	12	TRBV24-1	TRBJ1-2	TGTGCCACCAGTGATACACAGGGTGGCTACACCTTC	CATSDTQGGYTF
medium-sized	.	15	TRBV13	TRBJ2-2	TGTGCCAGCAGCCAGGAGGGGGCGGGGACCGGGGAGCTGTTTTTT	CASSQEGAGTGELFF
.	.	15	TRBV5-6	TRBJ1-1	TGTGCCAGCAGCTTATTGGCAGGGGCCAGCACTGAAGCTTTCTTT	CASSLLAGASTEAFF
few	.	15	TRBV9	TRBJ2-7	TGTGCCAGCAGCGTAGAGAGCGGAGAGTTCTACGAGCAGTACTTC	CASSVESGEFYEQYF
.	TRBD1	15	TRBV4-2	TRBJ1-1	TGTGCCAGCAGCCAAGTTGAGGGGGCGCGGACTGAAGCTTTCTTT	CASSQVEGARTEAFF
.	.	13	TRBV6-5	TRBJ1-2	TGTGCCAGCAGTTACGGAGCCAATTATGGCTACACCTTC	CASSYGANYGYTF
once	.	14	TRBV5-5	TRBJ2-5	TGTGCCAGCAGCGCTAGGATGTACCAAGAGACCCAGTACTTC	CASSARMYQETQYF
.	TRBD2	16	TRBV6-5	TRBJ2-2	TGTGCCAGCAGTTACGGGATAGCGGGGGCGGGCGGGGAGCTGTTTTTT	CASSYGIAGAGGELFF
.	TRBD1	16	TRBV5-4	TRBJ1-2	TGTGCCAGCAGCCCGGGACAGGGGGCCCGGAACTATGGCTACACCTTC	CASSPGQGARNYGYTF
.	TRBD2	19	TRBV10-3	TRBJ2-3	TGTGCCATCAAATTGGGACTAGCGGGGGCCTCGGACGGCACAGATACGCAGTATTTT	CAIKLGLAGASDGTDTQYF
few	TRBD1	15	TRBV19	TRBJ1-2	TGTGCCAGTAGGGGGGATGGGGGACAGAGAAGAGGCTACACCTTC	CASRGDGGQRRGYTF
.	TRBD1	15	TRBV13	TRBJ2-1	TGTGCCAGCAGCCCAGGGACAGGGGGAGGCAATGAGCAGTTCTTC	CASSPGTGGGNEQFF
few	TRBD2	18	TRBV11-2	TRBJ2-1	TGTGCCAGCAGCACCCGAAGTAGCGGGGGGGCCGATCGACATGAGCAGTTCTTC	CASSTRSSGGADRHEQFF
.	.	13	TRBV30	TRBJ1-2	TGTGCCTGTAGGAAGCCCGGGGGTTACGGCTACACCTTC	CACRKPGGYGYTF
.	TRBD2	18	TRBV7-3	TRBJ2-1	TGTGCCAGCAGCTTGGATGGCGGGGGGGCCCCCTCCTACAATGAGCAGTTCTTC	CASSLDGGGAPSYNEQFF
.	TRBD2	17	TRBV15	TRBJ2-3	TGTGCCACCAGCAGAGATAGGGGACTACCGACCACAGATACGCAGTATTTT	CATSRDRGLPTTDTQYF
.	.	14	TRBV4-3	TRBJ2-5	TGCGCCAGCAGCCTAGGACTAAGGGGCGAGACCCAGTACTTC	CASSLGLRGETQYF
.	TRBD1	16	TRBV30	TRBJ1-4	TGTGCCTGGATGGAGAAGCCGGGACAGGGGAAAGAAAAACTGTTTTTT	CAWMEKPGQGKEKLFF
.	TRBD2	14	TRBV30	TRBJ2-5	TGTGCCTGGAGTGTACTGGCGGGGGGAGGGACCCAGTACTTC	CAWSVLAGGGTQYF
.	.	14	TRBV3-1/TRBV3-2	TRBJ1-5	TGTGCCAGCAGCCGAGGACAGAGCAATCAGCCCCAGCATTTT	CASSRGQSNQPQHF
.	.	14	TRBV18	TRBJ1-1	TGTGCCAGCTCACCAGTGGCCAGGAACACTGAAGCTTTCTTT	CASSPVARNTEAFF
few	.	17	TRBV7-2	TRBJ1-3	TGTGCCAGCAGCTTAGCCCCAGGTCGCTATTCTGGAAACACCATATATTTT	CASSLAPGRYSGNTIYF
once	.	11	TRBV30	TRBJ2-7	TGTGCCGGGCAACAGTCCTACGAGCAGTACTTC	CAGQQSYEQYF
.	TRBD2	15	TRBV6-5	TRBJ2-5	TGTGCCAGCAGTCCCACTAGCGGGGGCCAAGAGACCCAGTACTTC	CASSPTSGGQETQYF
.	.	12	TRBV3-1/TRBV3-2	TRBJ1-1	TGTGCCAGCAGCTACCACAGGGCTGAAGCTTTCTTT	CASSYHRAEAFF
.	TRBD1	14	TRBV13	TRBJ2-7	TGTGCCAGCAGCCGACAGGGGATCTCCTACGAGCAGTACTTC	CASSRQGISYEQYF
.	.	13	TRBV11-2	TRBJ2-5	TGTGCCAGCAGCGGGGGACTTCAAGAGACCCAGTACTTC	CASSGGLQETQYF
.	.	17	TRBV4-2	TRBJ2-3	TGTGCCAGCAGCCAAGACGCGAGCGGTCTTAGCACAGATACGCAGTATTTT	CASSQDASGLSTDTQYF
.	.	16	TRBV11-2	TRBJ1-2	TGTGCCAGCAGCCCTTCCTTCCGGACACCTGACTATGGCTACACCTTC	CASSPSFRTPDYGYTF
.	TRBD2	15	TRBV6-1	TRBJ2-7	TGTGCCAGCAGTACGGGGGGGTCCTCCTCCTACGAGCAGTACTTC	CASSTGGSSSYEQYF
once	TRBD2	15	TRBV4-3	TRBJ2-1	TGCGCCAGCAGCCAGGGACTAGCAGAGAGGAATGAGCAGTTCTTC	CASSQGLAERNEQFF
.	TRBD2	19	TRBV15	TRBJ2-5	TGTGCCACCAGCAGAGATAGGTCTGGAAGCGGGGGCCGCCAAGGGACCCAGTACTTC	CATSRDRSGSGGRQGTQYF
.	.	13	TRBV29-1	TRBJ1-2	TGCAGCGTTGAAGGAGGGTTTGACTATGGCTACACCTTC	CSVEGGFDYGYTF
.	TRBD1	15	TRBV5-1	TRBJ2-1	TGCGCCAGCAGAGAGAACAGGGGCCCTTACAATGAGCAGTTCTTC	CASRENRGPYNEQFF
.	TRBD1	17	TRBV27	TRBJ1-6	TGTGCCAGCAGTGGGGGGACAGGGGTCAGATTTAATTCACCCCTCCACTTT	CASSGGTGVRFNSPLHF
.	.	15	TRBV25-1	TRBJ1-4	TGTGCCAGCAGTGGACCGACAGGTCCTAATGAAAAACTGTTTTTT	CASSGPTGPNEKLFF
few	.	12	TRBV3-1/TRBV3-2	TRBJ1-1	TGTGCCAGCAGGGGGGGGACGGGGAAAGCTTTCTTT	CASRGGTGKAFF
.	.	14	TRBV6-6	TRBJ1-1	TGTGCCAGCAGTTATCCCATTTTGAACACTGAAGCTTTCTTT	CASSYPILNTEAFF
once	.	16	TRBV18	TRBJ2-5	TGTGCCAGCTCACCACAGGCTGCAGGGTATGGAGAGACCCAGTACTTC	CASSPQAAGYGETQYF